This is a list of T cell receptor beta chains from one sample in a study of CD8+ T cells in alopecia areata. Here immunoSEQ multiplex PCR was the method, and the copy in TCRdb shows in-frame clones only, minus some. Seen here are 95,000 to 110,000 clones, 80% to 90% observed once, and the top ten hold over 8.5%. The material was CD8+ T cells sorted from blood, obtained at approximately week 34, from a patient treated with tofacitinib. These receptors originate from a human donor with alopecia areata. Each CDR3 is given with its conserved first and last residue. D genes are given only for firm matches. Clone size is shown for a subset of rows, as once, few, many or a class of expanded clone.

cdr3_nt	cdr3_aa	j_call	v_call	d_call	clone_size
TGTGCCAGCAGTTTAGCGGGGACCTCCTACGAGCAGTACTTC	CASSLAGTSYEQYF	TRBJ2-7	TRBV6-5	TRBD2	NA
TGTGCCAGCAGCTTAGTTAGCCGGACTCTACACAATGAGCAGTTCTTC	CASSLVSRTLHNEQFF	TRBJ2-1	TRBV11-2	NA	NA
TGCGCCAGCAGCTTCGATTTGACCGGGACAGGGGGTGAAGAGCAGTACTTC	CASSFDLTGTGGEEQYF	TRBJ2-7	TRBV5-1	TRBD1	NA
TGTGCCAGCAGCTTAGCCTCGGGAGGCTACGAGCAGTACTTC	CASSLASGGYEQYF	TRBJ2-7	TRBV7-8	TRBD2	NA
TGTGCCAGCAGCTTACAGGGAGGGTTTGGGGAAAAACTGTTTTTT	CASSLQGGFGEKLFF	TRBJ1-4	TRBV7-8	NA	NA
TGTGCCAGCAGCTTAGAATTCTCCTCCTACAATGAGCAGTTCTTC	CASSLEFSSYNEQFF	TRBJ2-1	TRBV11-2	NA	NA
TGTGCCAGCATTGATGCGAGGAGTGGCACTGAAGCTTTCTTT	CASIDARSGTEAFF	TRBJ1-1	TRBV7-9	NA	few
TGCAGCGTTGAAGATCGATCGGAAAGTCCTAACTATGGCTACACCTTC	CSVEDRSESPNYGYTF	TRBJ1-2	TRBV29-1	NA	NA
TGTGCCAGCGGTCACGACGCGTCGAACACCGGGGAGCTGTTTTTT	CASGHDASNTGELFF	TRBJ2-2	TRBV6-6	NA	NA
TGTGCCAGCAGCTTAGATGCCAGCTACTTCTATGGCTACACCTTC	CASSLDASYFYGYTF	TRBJ1-2	TRBV7-8	NA	NA
TGTGCCAGCAGCTTAGGGTTGAGAGGCAGGGGGCGCGAGCAGTACTTC	CASSLGLRGRGREQYF	TRBJ2-7	TRBV7-2	TRBD1	NA
TGTGCCAGCCAGGGCACGGGAAGTTACGAGCAGTACTTC	CASQGTGSYEQYF	TRBJ2-7	TRBV7-6	NA	NA
TGTGCCAGCAGCCCAGAGGGGGACTACTACTCCTACGAGCAGTACTTC	CASSPEGDYYSYEQYF	TRBJ2-7	TRBV7-9	NA	NA
TGTGCCAGCAGCCCAGTATCGACGGGGGTTGAGCAGTTCTTC	CASSPVSTGVEQFF	TRBJ2-1	TRBV9	NA	NA
TGCAGCGTCCTCACCGGGACAAAGAACTACGAGCAGTACTTC	CSVLTGTKNYEQYF	TRBJ2-7	TRBV29-1	NA	once
TGTGCCGTTCCCCCGGACAGGGATAAGTCCCTCTACGAGCAGTACTTC	CAVPPDRDKSLYEQYF	TRBJ2-7	TRBV30	TRBD1	NA
TGTGCCAGCAGTCGGGCCGGGTTCACCGGGGAGCTGTTTTTT	CASSRAGFTGELFF	TRBJ2-2	TRBV6-1	NA	NA
TGTGCCAGCAGCCTCCTCGGAAGCGGGTCCACCTACAATGAGCAGTTCTTC	CASSLLGSGSTYNEQFF	TRBJ2-1	TRBV7-8	NA	NA
TGTGCCAGCAGCTTCGGGGGGCCAGAAGATACGCAGTATTTT	CASSFGGPEDTQYF	TRBJ2-3	TRBV13	NA	NA
TGCGCCAGCAGCTTGACAGGGAAGGCTGGGGCCAACGTCCTGACTTTC	CASSLTGKAGANVLTF	TRBJ2-6	TRBV5-1	NA	NA
TGTGCCAGCAGTTTAAGAGTTGGTGGCAGGGTAAATGATGGCTACACCTTC	CASSLRVGGRVNDGYTF	TRBJ1-2	TRBV27	NA	NA
TGCGCCAGCAGCCAAGCGGGGACAGGTGACCACGAGCAGTACTTC	CASSQAGTGDHEQYF	TRBJ2-7	TRBV4-1	TRBD1	NA
TGTGCCAGCAGCTTAGCGTTAGCGGGCTATGAGCAGTTCTTC	CASSLALAGYEQFF	TRBJ2-1	TRBV7-2	TRBD2	NA
TGTGCCAGTCGGACGGGGAATGAGCAGTTCTTC	CASRTGNEQFF	TRBJ2-1	TRBV19	NA	once
TGCAGCGTCCTAAGAGACACAGAAAACATTCAGTACTTC	CSVLRDTENIQYF	TRBJ2-4	TRBV29-1	NA	NA
TGTGCCAGCAGCTTGGAAGCTGTTGGCGGGGAGCTGTTTTTT	CASSLEAVGGELFF	TRBJ2-2	TRBV5-4	NA	NA
TGTGCCAGCAGTTTACTTGGGAACACTGAAGCTTTCTTT	CASSLLGNTEAFF	TRBJ1-1	TRBV27	NA	NA
TGTGCCAGTGGGGCAGGGAGCACCTACGAGCAGTACTTC	CASGAGSTYEQYF	TRBJ2-7	TRBV19	NA	NA
TGTGCCAGCAACCTCGATGGACAGGGCGCTGAAGCTTTCTTT	CASNLDGQGAEAFF	TRBJ1-1	TRBV9	TRBD1	NA
TGTGCCAGCAGCTTAGCCCAGTTACGGGGACTCGAGCAGTACTTC	CASSLAQLRGLEQYF	TRBJ2-7	TRBV11-2	NA	NA
TGTGCCAGCAGCGTAGAAGGTAGCACAGATACGCAGTATTTT	CASSVEGSTDTQYF	TRBJ2-3	TRBV9	NA	NA
TGTGCCAGCAGTGAATCCCAGGTCCAGGGCTTCGGGGACACTGAAGCTTTCTTT	CASSESQVQGFGDTEAFF	TRBJ1-1	TRBV25-1	NA	NA
TGTGCCAGCAGTAGGGGACTAGCCAACGAGCAGTACTTC	CASSRGLANEQYF	TRBJ2-7	TRBV6-5	TRBD2	once
TGTGCCATCGGACAGGGACCTTCGCTTTACACAGATACGCAGTATTTT	CAIGQGPSLYTDTQYF	TRBJ2-3	TRBV15	TRBD1	NA
TGTGCCAGCAGTCCGAGCCGGGACCTCTCCTACAATGAGCAGTTCTTC	CASSPSRDLSYNEQFF	TRBJ2-1	TRBV6-4	NA	NA
TGTGCCAGCAGGGAAGCGTCCGGGACAGGGGCGAGTGAGCAGTACTTC	CASREASGTGASEQYF	TRBJ2-7	TRBV6-1	TRBD1	NA